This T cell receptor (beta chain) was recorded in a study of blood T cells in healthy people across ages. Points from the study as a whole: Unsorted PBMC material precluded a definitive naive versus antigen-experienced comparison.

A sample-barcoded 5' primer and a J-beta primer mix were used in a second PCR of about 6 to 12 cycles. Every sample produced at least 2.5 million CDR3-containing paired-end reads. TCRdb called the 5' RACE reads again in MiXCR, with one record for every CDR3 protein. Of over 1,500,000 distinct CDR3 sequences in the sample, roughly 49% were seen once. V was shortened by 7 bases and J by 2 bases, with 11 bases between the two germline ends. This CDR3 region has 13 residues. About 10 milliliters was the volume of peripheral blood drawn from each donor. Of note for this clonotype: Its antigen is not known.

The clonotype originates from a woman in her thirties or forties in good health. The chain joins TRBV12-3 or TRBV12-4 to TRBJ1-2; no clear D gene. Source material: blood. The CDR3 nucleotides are TGTGCCAGCACCAAACGATCAAACTATGGCTACACCTTC. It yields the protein CASTKRSNYGYTF.